What follows is one T cell receptor (beta chain) and its context. The data originate from a study of OX40 agonist ivuxolimab in advanced cancers. Study at large: Patients took ivuxolimab, an agonistic anti-OX40 (CD134) antibody.

Repertoires were generated with immunoSEQ multiplex PCR, while TCRdb's copy carries only in-frame clones and drops some. The sample carries about 50,000 clones, 65% to 85% recorded once. The CDR3 extends over 13 amino acids. Trimming removed 4 bases from V and 6 bases from J, with 12 bases in between. The V gene's germline CDR1 is LGHNA and CDR2 YSLEER. Specimen: CD4+ or CD8+ T cells sorted from blood, collected in a trial of the OX40 agonist ivuxolimab. The source is an adult with an advanced solid tumor such as melanoma, head and neck, liver or kidney cancer. V usage is TRBV4-3 and J usage is TRBJ1-2; maybe TRBD1 (6 bases). CDR3 coding DNA: TGCGCCAGCAGCCGCTCAGGGGAGGATGGCTACACCTTC. Translating gives CASSRSGEDGYTF.